This TCR beta chain is drawn from a study of human T cells and chemical hapten exposure. Losses at the gene ends were 5 bases for V and 1 base for J; bases not matched to a gene: 5. Germline loops: CDR1 PRHDT, CDR2 FYEKMQ (reference sequence). The CDR3 extends over 16 amino acids. Original processing notes: Samples contained a median of approximately 100,000 TCRs, with a range of roughly 23,224 to 700,000. TCRdb processed the RACE reads anew with MiXCR; each CDR3 protein has one entry. The V and J calls and clone size are TCRdb's, not the authors'. The repertoire holds just under 60,000 distinct CDR3 sequences, with around 12% as singletons. The time point was: patch test 3, about 24 weeks after DPC sensitization. Treatment in this sample: therapeutic diphenylcyclopropenone sensitization with weekly scalp DPC. This clonotype was detected only a few times.

Sequences were derived from whole blood, sampled in connection with sensitization to the hapten diphenylcyclopropenone (DPC). This TCR was recovered from a man aged 25-45 years with alopecia areata. Some clones in this sample may be carry-over from other donors' samples. The rearrangement links TRBV13 to TRBJ2-3; 11 nucleotides agree with TRBD1. The CDR3 sequence: CASSPGTGGRTDTQYF. CDR3 DNA sequence: TGTGCCAGCAGCCCGGGGACAGGGGGTCGCACAGATACGCAGTATTTT.